This T cell receptor (beta chain) was observed in a study of neurological immune-mediated disorders. Study conclusions and caveats: None of the CDR3 amino acid sequences of expanded clones were shared across subjects, and this suggested private repertoires in all groups.

The cDNA was synthesized by 5'RACE incorporating 10-nucleotide random UMIs. Each sequencing run yielded over 160 million TCR-beta sequences from 15-18 subjects. From the 5' RACE reads, TCRdb called clonotypes with MiXCR, one entry per CDR3 protein. The sample lists 35,000 to 50,000 distinct CDR3 sequences, 2.5% occurring once. This clonotype was counted ten times or more. Its cognate antigen is unknown. V was pared by 6 bases and J by 6 bases, with 18 bases between. Per germline, CDR1 DFQATT and CDR2 SNEGSKA (reference sequence). The CDR3 is 13 residues long. The rearrangement joins TRBV20-1 to TRBJ2-7, with D perhaps matching TRBD2 (7 bases). The TCR sequence derives from a man aged 45-60 years with multiple sclerosis. The sequencing input was PBMCs. CDR3 loop: CSADPGGPGEQYF. The CDR3 DNA reads TGCAGTGCAGACCCCGGGGGGCCGGGCGAGCAGTACTTC.